The sequence of this T cell receptor (beta chain) was determined in a study of identical twins. General study findings and limits: It was cross-sectional statistical analysis, not following the same donors, that the conclusions relied on. Carriage of fewer insertions was seen in abundant cord blood beta clonotypes, whereas memory repertoires showed none.

The CDR3 is 12 amino acids. Trimming took 3 bases from V and 6 from J, leaving 7 bases between them. Per the germline V gene, CDR1 is LGHDT and CDR2 is YNNKEL (reference sequence). Points on this clonotype: Its antigen is undetermined.

One entry per CDR3 protein, called by TCRdb with MiXCR from the 5' RACE reads. This table holds some 630,000 distinct CDR3 sequences, under 8.5% found once. The same data also went into a second study, on yellow fever vaccine responses in identical twins. That source adds: Twins reportedly mounted vaccine T cell responses that seemed partly convergent, partly personalized.

This chain connects TRBV3-1 to TRBJ2-3, with D uncertain. This sequence was found in a woman between 18 and 29 years old in good health. Material: PBMCs. The CDR3 region is CASSHSADTQYF. CDR3 sequence (DNA): TGTGCCAGCAGCCACTCGGCGGATACGCAGTATTTT.